These T cell receptor beta chains were read from a single sample in a study of T cell changes during pregnancy in multiple sclerosis. Assay: immunoSEQ multiplex PCR; the TCRdb copy retains only in-frame clones and omits some. Altogether 35,000 to 50,000 clones are present, about 87% being singletons, with the ten largest covering 0.9% to 1.5%. The sample in question was CD4+ T cells from peripheral blood mononuclear cells, obtained in the second trimester of pregnancy. The receptors derive from a female donor with multiple sclerosis, enrolled in a pregnancy study. The CDR3 runs from the conserved cysteine through the conserved F or W. Each record gives: CDR3 length, clone size, J gene, V gene, D gene, CDR3 DNA, CDR3 protein. A D gene is named only where the DNA matches it firmly. Some rows have no size entry. The others give once, few or many, or a class for an expanded clone.

13,few,TRBJ2-7,TRBV28,-,TGTGCCAGCGGCCTCCGGGGAGCCTCCGCGCAGTACTTC,CASGLRGASAQYF
14,-,TRBJ2-5,TRBV19,TRBD1,TGTGCCAGTCGAGGCTTAGGGGGCGCGGAGACCCAGTACTTC,CASRGLGGAETQYF
17,-,TRBJ2-2,TRBV27,TRBD2,TGTGCCAGCAGTCCCTCTTCTAGCGGCACGAACACCGGGGAGCTGTTTTTT,CASSPSSSGTNTGELFF
14,-,TRBJ2-7,TRBV7-9,TRBD2,TGTGCCAGCAGCCAACTTAGCGGGAGCTCAGAGCAGTACTTC,CASSQLSGSSEQYF
17,once,TRBJ2-2,TRBV27,TRBD2,TGTGCCAGCAGTCCTCAGGTAGTAGCGGGAGACACCGGGGAGCTGTTTTTT,CASSPQVVAGDTGELFF
13,-,TRBJ2-1,TRBV4-1,-,TGCGCCAGCAGCCAAGCAGAAGGGGCCGAGCAGTTCTTC,CASSQAEGAEQFF
15,-,TRBJ2-3,TRBV6-6,TRBD2,TGTGCCAGCAGACCGGGACTAGCGGGTCAAGATACGCAGTATTTT,CASRPGLAGQDTQYF
17,-,TRBJ2-2,TRBV2,-,TGTGCCAGCAGTATAACCCGGCGGACGGGGTACACCGGGGAGCTGTTTTTT,CASSITRRTGYTGELFF
16,-,TRBJ2-1,TRBV28,TRBD2,TGTGCCAGCAGTCCGGTTCTAGCGGGAGGATACAATGAGCAGTTCTTC,CASSPVLAGGYNEQFF
12,-,TRBJ1-2,TRBV28,-,TGTGCCAGCAGTTTATCATACTATGGCTACACCTTC,CASSLSYYGYTF
16,-,TRBJ1-2,TRBV15,-,TGTGCCACCAGCAGAGCCGGGACTGCGAGCGTGGGGGGCTACACCTTC,CATSRAGTASVGGYTF
14,-,TRBJ2-3,TRBV7-2,-,TGTGCCAGCAGCCAGACAGGGACTGCAGATACGCAGTATTTT,CASSQTGTADTQYF
12,-,TRBJ1-2,TRBV30,-,TGTGCCTGGAGTTATTTAGGAGGTGGCTACACCTTC,CAWSYLGGGYTF
15,-,TRBJ1-2,TRBV9,TRBD1,TGTGCCAGCAGCGTTACAGGGGTGGCAGGGCATGGCTACACCTTC,CASSVTGVAGHGYTF
14,-,TRBJ1-4,TRBV9,-,TGTGCCAGCAGCCCCCACACGAATCATGAAAAACTGTTTTTT,CASSPHTNHEKLFF
15,-,TRBJ2-1,TRBV5-1,TRBD2,TGCGCCAGCAGCGGGTCTAGCGGGTGGGGGAATGAGCAGTTCTTC,CASSGSSGWGNEQFF
12,-,TRBJ1-2,TRBV29-1,TRBD1,TGCAGCGCCCGGGACAGCCTCTATGGCTACACCTTC,CSARDSLYGYTF
16,once,TRBJ2-1,TRBV18,TRBD2,TGTGCCAGCTCACCACTGGGACTAGCGGGCGGAAATGAGCAGTTCTTC,CASSPLGLAGGNEQFF